This paragraph reports one TCR beta chain. The data derive from a study of early T cells in non-severe SARS-CoV-2 infection. Study at large: Unsorted whole blood bulk RNA was sequenced, with unpaired chains.

The CDR3 sequence is 14 residues long. Losses at the gene ends were 6 bases for V and 2 bases for J; bases not matched to a gene: 5. CDR1 is SQVTM, CDR2 ANQGSEA, per germline. Researchers attached unique molecular identifiers to individual cDNA molecules. TCRdb itself ran the 5' RACE reads through MiXCR, one entry per CDR3 protein. The profile shows about 83,000 distinct CDR3 sequences, approximately 13% of them singletons. This receptor was taken from an adult who was a healthcare worker with PCR-confirmed SARS-CoV-2 infection or an uninfected control (not recorded which). The sequencing sample was made of whole blood. This chain uses TRBV29-1 with TRBJ2-2, with TRBD1 matching over 8 bases. CDR3 DNA: TGCAGCGTCAGGGGGCGCATCAACACCGGGGAGCTGTTTTTT. Protein product: CSVRGRINTGELFF.